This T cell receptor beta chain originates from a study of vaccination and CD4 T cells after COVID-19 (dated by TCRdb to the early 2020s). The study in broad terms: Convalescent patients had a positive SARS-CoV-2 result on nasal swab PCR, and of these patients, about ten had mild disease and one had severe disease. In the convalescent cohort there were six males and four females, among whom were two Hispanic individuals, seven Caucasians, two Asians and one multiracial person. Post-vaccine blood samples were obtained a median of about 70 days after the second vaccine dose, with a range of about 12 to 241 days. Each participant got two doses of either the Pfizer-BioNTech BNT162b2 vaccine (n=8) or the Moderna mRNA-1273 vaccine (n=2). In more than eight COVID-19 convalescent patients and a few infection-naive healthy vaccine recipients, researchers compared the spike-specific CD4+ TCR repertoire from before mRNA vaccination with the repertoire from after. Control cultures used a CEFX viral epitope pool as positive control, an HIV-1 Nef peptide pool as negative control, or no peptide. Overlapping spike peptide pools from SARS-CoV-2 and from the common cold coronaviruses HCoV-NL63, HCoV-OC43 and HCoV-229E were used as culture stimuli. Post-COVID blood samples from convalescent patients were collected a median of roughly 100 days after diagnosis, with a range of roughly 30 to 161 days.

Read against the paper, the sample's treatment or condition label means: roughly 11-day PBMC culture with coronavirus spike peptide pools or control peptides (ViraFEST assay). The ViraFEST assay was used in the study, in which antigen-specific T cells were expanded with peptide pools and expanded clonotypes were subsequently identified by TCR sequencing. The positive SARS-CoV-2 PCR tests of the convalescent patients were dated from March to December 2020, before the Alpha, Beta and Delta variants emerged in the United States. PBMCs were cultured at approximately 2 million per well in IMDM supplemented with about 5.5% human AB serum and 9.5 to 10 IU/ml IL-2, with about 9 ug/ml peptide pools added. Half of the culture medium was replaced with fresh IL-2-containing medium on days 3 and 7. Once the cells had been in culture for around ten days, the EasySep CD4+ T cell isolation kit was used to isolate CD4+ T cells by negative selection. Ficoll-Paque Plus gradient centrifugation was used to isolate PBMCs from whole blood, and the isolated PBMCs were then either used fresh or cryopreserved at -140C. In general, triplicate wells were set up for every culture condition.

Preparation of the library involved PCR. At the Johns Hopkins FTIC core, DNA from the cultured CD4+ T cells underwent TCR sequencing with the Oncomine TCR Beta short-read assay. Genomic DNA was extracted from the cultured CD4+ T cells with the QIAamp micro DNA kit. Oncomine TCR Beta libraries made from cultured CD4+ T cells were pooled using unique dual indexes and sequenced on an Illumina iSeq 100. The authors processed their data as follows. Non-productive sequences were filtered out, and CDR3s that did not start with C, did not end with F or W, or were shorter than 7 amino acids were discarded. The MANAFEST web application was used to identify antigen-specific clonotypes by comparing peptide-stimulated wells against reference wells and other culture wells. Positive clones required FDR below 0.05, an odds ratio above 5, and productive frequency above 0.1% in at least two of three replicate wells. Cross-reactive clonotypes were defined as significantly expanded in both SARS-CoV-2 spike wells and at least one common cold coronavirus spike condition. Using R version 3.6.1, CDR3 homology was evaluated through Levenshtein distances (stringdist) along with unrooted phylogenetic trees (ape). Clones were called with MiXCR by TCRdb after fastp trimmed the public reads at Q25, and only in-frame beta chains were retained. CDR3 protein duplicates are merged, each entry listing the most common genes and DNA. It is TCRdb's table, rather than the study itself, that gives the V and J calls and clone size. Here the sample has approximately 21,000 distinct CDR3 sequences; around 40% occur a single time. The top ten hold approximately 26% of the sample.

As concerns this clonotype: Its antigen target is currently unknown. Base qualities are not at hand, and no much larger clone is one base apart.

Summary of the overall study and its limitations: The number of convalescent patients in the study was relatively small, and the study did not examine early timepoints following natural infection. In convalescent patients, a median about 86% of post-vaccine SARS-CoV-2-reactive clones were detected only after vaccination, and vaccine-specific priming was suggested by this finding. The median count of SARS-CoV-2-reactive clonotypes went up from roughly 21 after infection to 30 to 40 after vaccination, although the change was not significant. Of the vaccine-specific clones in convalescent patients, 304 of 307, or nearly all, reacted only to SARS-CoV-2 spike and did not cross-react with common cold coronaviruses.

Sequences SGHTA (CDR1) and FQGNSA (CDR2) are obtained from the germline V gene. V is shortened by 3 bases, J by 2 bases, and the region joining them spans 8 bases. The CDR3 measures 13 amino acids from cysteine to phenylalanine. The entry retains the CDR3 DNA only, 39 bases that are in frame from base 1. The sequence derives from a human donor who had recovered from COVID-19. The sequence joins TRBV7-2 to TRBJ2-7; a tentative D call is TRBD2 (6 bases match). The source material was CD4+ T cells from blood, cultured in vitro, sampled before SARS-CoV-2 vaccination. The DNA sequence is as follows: TGTGCCAGCAGCTTCGGCGGGACCTACGAGCAGTACTTC. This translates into CASSFGGTYEQYF.